Below, 12 T cell receptor beta chains from the same sample are listed, as sequenced in a study of T cells after yellow fever vaccination. From the 5' RACE reads, TCRdb called clonotypes with MiXCR, one entry per CDR3 protein. The table records under 600,000 distinct CDR3 sequences, just over 20% of them present only once. The sample in question was PBMCs, obtained around 3 weeks after the first yellow fever vaccination. Source of these receptors: a man between 18 and 35 years old who received the YFV17D yellow fever vaccine.

This chain links TRBV20-1 with TRBJ1-1; D gene ambiguous. V was trimmed by 0 bases and J by 8 bases, leaving 7 bases between them. The CDR3 has 11 amino acids. Per germline, CDR1 DFQATT and CDR2 SNEGSKA (reference sequence). This CDR3 is CSARDLPEAFF. Written as DNA, the CDR3 is TGCAGTGCTAGAGATCTCCCCGAAGCTTTCTTT.

This rearrangement joins TRBV5-8 to TRBJ2-5; TRBD1 matches at 9 bases. CDR3 size: 15 residues. The V gene's germline CDR1 is SGHTS and CDR2 YDEGEE. The trim removed 4 bases at V and 4 bases at J, leaving 8 bases unmatched. The CDR3 DNA follows: TGTGCCAGCAGCAAGGGACAGGGTGGAGCAGAGACCCAGTACTTC. Residues: CASSKGQGGAETQYF.

This clonotype turned up a few times. This may be a read error, as it is one base from a much larger clone. The chain recombines TRBV7-8 with TRBJ2-1; no clear D. Germline values: CDR1 SGHVS, CDR2 FQNEAQ. Trimming shortened V by 2 bases and J by 4 bases, and 3 bases separated the two germline ends. There are 12 residues in the CDR3. The CDR3 sequence is CASSLKYNEQFF. The DNA for the CDR3 is TGTGCCAGCAGCTTAAAATACAATGAGCAGTTCTTC.

This chain uses TRBV2 with TRBJ1-6; no clear D. The CDR3 has 14 residues. V lost 8 bases and J lost 5, with 13 bases in between. Germline V gene data show CDR1 as SNHLY and CDR2 as FYNNEI. The CDR3 DNA reads TGTGCCAGCTCATCCCGGAGGGATAATTCACCCCTCCACTTT. It is translated as CASSSRRDNSPLHF.

The chain uses TRBV29-1 and TRBJ1-1, with D hard to call. Germline loops: CDR1 SQVTM, CDR2 ANQGSEA. The CDR3 spans 10 residues. V lost 7 bases and J lost 6, with 9 bases in between. CDR3 bases: TGCAGCGCGGCGTCGGCTGAAGCTTTCTTT. The encoded protein is CSAASAEAFF.

J is TRBJ2-1 and V is TRBV11-2; 8 nucleotides match TRBD2. Germline CDR1 SGHAT, CDR2 FQNNGV. There are 13 residues in the CDR3. V was clipped by 5 bases and J by 7 bases; unmatched bases: 4. As DNA, the CDR3 is TGTGCCAGCAGCATACTAGCGGCAAATGAGCAGTTCTTC. This codes for CASSILAANEQFF.

The genes are TRBV6-5 and TRBJ1-6; no firm D call. The V and J ends lost 0 bases and 8 bases respectively, with 14 bases between them. Germline CDR1 MNHEY, CDR2 SVGAGI. The CDR3 runs to 16 residues. The CDR3 sequence is CASSYSATRVHSPLHF. The CDR3 coding sequence is TGTGCCAGCAGTTACTCAGCGACCCGCGTCCATTCACCCCTCCACTTT.

Only a few counts were recorded for this clonotype. V and J are TRBV7-2 and TRBJ2-7, with D hard to call. Per germline, CDR1 SGHTA and CDR2 FQGNSA. CDR3 length: 13 residues. The V and J ends lost 3 bases and 3 bases respectively, with 9 bases between them. The CDR3 is CASSLTEGYEQYV. Here the CDR3 DNA reads TGTGCCAGCAGCTTGACGGAAGGCTACGAGCAGTACGTC.

This clonotype was detected many times. The J gene is TRBJ1-2, the V gene TRBV9, with D unresolved. Between the trimmed V and J ends, which lost 3 bases and 4 bases, there was a span of 4 bases. The germline V gene has CDR1 SGDLS and CDR2 YYNGEE. The CDR3 is 11 amino acids. CDR3 bases: TGTGCCAGCAGCGGGTCCTATGGCTACACCTTC. It encodes CASSGSYGYTF.

The rearrangement joins TRBV29-1 to TRBJ1-2, with 7 bases that match TRBD1. Germline CDR1 SQVTM, CDR2 ANQGSEA. V lost 3 bases, J lost 0 bases, and 10 bases stayed unmatched. The CDR3 runs 16 residues. The CDR3 protein is CSVEFSGQLSNYGYTF. The DNA for the CDR3 is TGCAGCGTTGAGTTTTCGGGACAGCTCTCTAACTATGGCTACACCTTC.

This clonotype showed up just once. The J gene is TRBJ2-2, the V gene TRBV7-9; maybe TRBD1 (6 bases). Germline V gene sequence: CDR1 SEHNR, CDR2 FQNEAQ (reference sequence). V lost 3 bases and J lost 6, with 20 bases in between. The CDR3 sequence is 17 residues long. CDR3 protein: CASSFNGHATGAGELFF. In DNA form, the CDR3 reads TGTGCCAGCAGCTTCAACGGGCACGCGACAGGTGCCGGGGAGCTGTTTTTT. Together with reference TRBV7-9 and TRBJ2-2, the CDR3 gives the full variable domain: DTGVSQNPRHKITKRGQNVTFRCDPISEHNRLYWYRQTLGQGPEFLTYFQNEAQLEKSRLLSDRFSAERPKGSFSTLEIQRTEQGDSAMYLCASSFNGHATGAGELFFGEGSRLTVL.

This clonotype was seen once. The gene calls are TRBV5-6 and TRBJ1-6; 12 nucleotides match TRBD1. CDR1 and CDR2 from the germline V gene are SGHDT and YYEEEE. The V segment lost 0 bases and the J segment 8 bases; nucleotides outside the gene matches: 6. This CDR3 contains 17 residues. CDR3 residues: CASSLVGGQGAHSPLHF. Here the CDR3 DNA reads TGTGCCAGCAGCTTGGTGGGGGGACAGGGGGCTCATTCACCCCTCCACTTT. Together with reference TRBV5-6 and TRBJ1-6, the CDR3 gives the full variable domain: DAGVTQSPTHLIKTRGQQVTLRCSPKSGHDTVSWYQQALGQGPQFIFQYYEEEERQRGNFPDRFSGHQFPNYSSELNVNALLLGDSALYLCASSLVGGQGAHSPLHFGNGTRLTVT.